This T cell receptor (beta chain) came from a study of cytomegalovirus exposure and HLA in healthy donors. The table came from immunoSEQ multiplex PCR; TCRdb's copy has only in-frame clones and leaves some out. The sample records 200,000 or so clones, 75% to 90% being singletons. On this clone itself: Its specificity is not known.

Study results and caveats: Altogether, 164 TCR beta chains were recorded as cytomegalovirus-associated. The authors confirmed in vitro that three CMV-associated chains were specific for CMV antigens.

This clonotype was sampled from a man aged 18 to 30 in good health and CMV-seropositive. The sample taken for sequencing was PBMCs.

CDR3 in amino acids: CASSNYRSPNEKLFF. The CDR3, as DNA: TGTGCCAGCAGTAATTACAGGAGTCCTAATGAAAAACTGTTTTTT. This chain links TRBV28 with TRBJ1-4; D is perhaps TRBD1 (5 bases). V was cut by 5 bases and J by 3 bases, with 13 bases left in between. CDR1 MDHEN and CDR2 SYDVKM come from the germline V gene. This CDR3 is built from 15 residues.